The rows below give T cell receptor beta chains drawn from one sample of a study of a mutant IDH1 vaccine in newly diagnosed glioma. TCRdb's table, derived via immunoSEQ multiplex PCR, lists solely in-frame clones and lacks some. Counted here are approximately 60,000 clones, 90% occurring once; the ten biggest clones make up about 4.6%. These receptors have no known antigen. This material consisted of PBMCs, taken from a glioma patient whose treatment included an IDH1 peptide vaccine. The source is a woman aged 40 to 55 with glioma. Both conserved end residues are part of each CDR3. Each record gives: V gene, J gene, D gene, clone size, CDR3 protein, CDR3 DNA. The D gene is left open where the match is weak. The size field is filled for only some rows; it gives once, few, many or a size class.

>TRBV19|TRBJ2-5|TRBD1|NA
CASSGTEQETQYF
TGTGCCAGTAGTGGGACAGAACAAGAGACCCAGTACTTC
>TRBV5-8|TRBJ1-5|NA|NA
CASSFGMGNQPQHF
TGTGCCAGCAGCTTTGGGATGGGCAATCAGCCCCAGCATTTT
>TRBV7-9|TRBJ2-7|NA|once
CASSLRGQGDPNYEQYF
TGTGCCAGCAGCTTACGGGGTCAAGGGGATCCCAACTACGAGCAGTACTTC
>TRBV19|TRBJ1-6|NA|NA
CASSIRGAVGSSPLHF
TGTGCCAGTAGTATCCGGGGAGCGGTGGGCTCTTCACCCCTCCACTTT
>TRBV18|TRBJ2-3|TRBD2|NA
CASSPPNLAGPTDTQYF
TGTGCCAGCTCACCCCCTAATCTAGCGGGGCCCACAGATACGCAGTATTTT
>TRBV4-1|TRBJ1-6|NA|few
CASSQEVTGGPLNSPLHF
TGCGCCAGCAGCCAAGAAGTAACAGGAGGGCCTCTGAATTCACCCCTCCACTTT
>TRBV7-9|TRBJ1-1|NA|NA
CASRMARGNTEAFF
TGTGCCAGCAGGATGGCCAGGGGGAACACTGAAGCTTTCTTT
>TRBV19|TRBJ2-7|TRBD2|NA
CASSTLAGSSYEQYF
TGTGCCAGTAGTACCCTAGCGGGGAGCTCCTACGAGCAGTACTTC
>TRBV9|TRBJ2-7|TRBD2|NA
CASSETSGSYEQYF
TGTGCCAGCAGCGAGACTAGCGGGAGCTACGAGCAGTACTTC
>TRBV4-3|TRBJ1-5|NA|NA
CASSQDGSGRGNQPQHF
TGCGCCAGCAGCCAAGATGGATCGGGCAGGGGTAATCAGCCCCAGCATTTT
>TRBV10-1|TRBJ1-1|NA|NA
CASSESPGLMVNTEAFF
TGCGCCAGCAGTGAGTCCCCGGGACTGATGGTGAACACTGAAGCTTTCTTT
>TRBV4-1|TRBJ2-6|TRBD1|NA
CASSQGQGVTGANVLTF
TGCGCCAGCAGCCAAGGACAGGGGGTTACTGGGGCCAACGTCCTGACTTTC